The 23 T cell receptor beta chains below come from one sample, sequenced in a study of cytomegalovirus exposure and HLA in healthy donors. The method was immunoSEQ multiplex PCR; TCRdb's version includes in-frame clones alone and lacks a portion of them. The top ten hold more than 0.9% of the sample, which has 95,000 to 150,000 clones, around 94% seen once. Sequencing input: PBMCs. All receptors derive from a woman aged 18-30 years in good health and CMV-seronegative.

CDR3 bases: TGTGCCAGCCGGAGGCAGGGGACAGGCGGCTACACCTTC. Encoded protein: CASRRQGTGGYTF. The chain carries TRBV6-5 and TRBJ1-2; 8 bases line up with TRBD1. This CDR3 is 13 amino acids long. With V trimmed by 8 bases and J by 8 bases, 10 bases remained unmatched. From germline, CDR1 is MNHEY and CDR2 SVGAGI.

The chain recombines TRBV15 with TRBJ2-1; D may be TRBD1 (6 bases). From germline, CDR1 is LNHNV and CDR2 YYDKDF (reference sequence). The germline V and J ends were trimmed by 0 bases and 1 base, with 10 bases remaining between them. CDR3 size: 16 residues. The CDR3 spells CATSRDATGSYNEQFF. The DNA of the CDR3 is TGTGCCACCAGCAGAGATGCTACAGGGTCCTACAATGAGCAGTTCTTC. The whole variable domain, filled in from reference TRBV15 and TRBJ2-1, reads DAMVIQNPRYQVTQFGKPVTLSCSQTLNHNVMYWYQQKSSQAPKLLFHYYDKDFNNEADTPDNFQSRRPNTSFCFLDIRSPGLGDTAMYLCATSRDATGSYNEQFFGPGTRLTVL.

The chain combines TRBV10-1 with TRBJ1-1, with D possibly being TRBD1 (6 bases). Trimming took off 6 bases at V and 7 bases at J, with 12 bases between the two ends. Germline assignment: CDR1 WNHNN and CDR2 SYGVQD (reference sequence). The length of the CDR3 is 12 residues. CDR3 in DNA: TGCGCCAGCAGCCGCGAAGGGGGTGAAGCTTTCTTT. Translating gives CASSREGGEAFF.

The chain recombines TRBV15 with TRBJ1-1; D is possibly TRBD1 (5 bases). CDR3 length equals 13 residues. The germline gives CDR1 LNHNV, CDR2 YYDKDF (reference sequence). V lost 2 bases and J lost 7, with 11 bases in between. CDR3 coding DNA: TGTGCCACCAGCAGAAGACAGACTTATGAAGCTTTCTTT. It encodes CATSRRQTYEAFF.

The chain carries TRBV10-3 and TRBJ2-6; TRBD1 agrees at 7 bases. Germline trimming cut 8 bases from V and 0 bases from J; bases unmatched to any gene: 7. The germline V gene has CDR1 ENHRY and CDR2 SYGVKD. The CDR3 contains 16 residues. CDR3 DNA sequence: TGTGCCATCCCTGGGGACAGCTACTCTGGGGCCAACGTCCTGACTTTC. Translated: CAIPGDSYSGANVLTF.

The chain has TRBV5-1 and TRBJ1-1; D remains unclear. The ends were cut back, 4 bases at V and 1 base at J, with 11 bases in the middle. The CDR3 contains 14 residues. Per the germline V gene, CDR1 is SGHRS and CDR2 is YFSETQ. The CDR3 nucleotides are TGCGCCAGCAGCATCTGGCAGGCGAACACTGAAGCTTTCTTT. This translates into CASSIWQANTEAFF.

This sequence joins TRBV9 and TRBJ2-1; 9 bases are shared with TRBD2. CDR3 length: 16 amino acids. Germline V lookup: CDR1 SGDLS, CDR2 YYNGEE. V dropped 0 bases and J dropped 3; count of bases not matched to a gene: 4. CDR3 residues: CASSVGAGGVYNEQFF. The CDR3 coding sequence is TGTGCCAGCAGCGTAGGAGCGGGAGGAGTCTACAATGAGCAGTTCTTC.

The chain is built from TRBV13 and TRBJ1-2; no reliable D call. Trimming removed 1 base at V and 4 bases at J, with 13 bases between. The CDR3 consists of 15 residues. The V gene's germline CDR1 is PRHDT and CDR2 FYEKMQ (reference sequence). As DNA, the CDR3 is TGTGCCAGCAGCTTAGCTGGTGCGGGTCCCTATGGCTACACCTTC. Translated, it gives CASSLAGAGPYGYTF.

The chain uses TRBV28 and TRBJ1-6; weak D call: TRBD1 (5 bases). V was trimmed by 3 bases and J by 14 bases, leaving 11 bases between them. Looked up from germline, CDR1 is MDHEN and CDR2 is SYDVKM. The CDR3 extends over 12 amino acids. CDR3 DNA sequence: TGTGCCAGCAGTTTGACGAGGGACTCCCTCCACTTT. Translation gives CASSLTRDSLHF. Based on the CDR3 plus reference TRBV28 and TRBJ1-6, the full variable domain is DVKVTQSSRYLVKRTGEKVFLECVQDMDHENMFWYRQDPGLGLRLIYFSYDVKMKEKGDIPEGYSVSREKKERFSLILESASTNQTSMYLCASSLTRDSLHFGNGTRLTVT.

V gene TRBV5-6 combines with J gene TRBJ1-2; 8 bases fit TRBD1. Losses at the gene ends were 4 bases for V and 2 bases for J; bases not matched to a gene: 10. From germline, CDR1 is SGHDT and CDR2 YYEEEE. This CDR3 region has 16 residues. The DNA of the CDR3 is TGTGCCAGCAGCCAGGGGCTGACAGGGGCCAACTATGGCTACACCTTC. Translated: CASSQGLTGANYGYTF.

The chain couples TRBV15 to TRBJ1-2, with 7 bases aligning to TRBD1. J was trimmed by 6 bases and V by 1 base; bases with no gene match: 8. Germline V gives CDR1 LNHNV, CDR2 YYDKDF (reference sequence). The CDR3 loop spans 15 amino acids. CDR3 bases: TGTGCCACCAGCAGAGGGCTGGAGGGGGCGAATGGCTACACCTTC. Protein product: CATSRGLEGANGYTF. The entire variable domain, with the rest obtained from reference TRBV15 and TRBJ1-2, is as follows: DAMVIQNPRYQVTQFGKPVTLSCSQTLNHNVMYWYQQKSSQAPKLLFHYYDKDFNNEADTPDNFQSRRPNTSFCFLDIRSPGLGDTAMYLCATSRGLEGANGYTFGSGTRLTVV.

This chain links TRBV10-3 with TRBJ2-7, with a tentative D call TRBD1 (6 bases). V was shortened by 4 bases and J by 5 bases, with 18 bases between the two germline ends. This CDR3 is 15 amino acids long. Germline V lookup: CDR1 ENHRY, CDR2 SYGVKD. The CDR3, as DNA: TGTGCCATCAGTGCGGGACAAGCCCGAAGGGACGAGCAGTACTTC. Encoded protein: CAISAGQARRDEQYF.

The chain is built from TRBV19 and TRBJ1-5; no clear D. The CDR3 is 15 residues long. The V end was cut by 5 bases, the J end by 5 bases, with 16 bases between. Germline V gene lookup returns CDR1 LNHDA and CDR2 SQIVND (reference sequence). The CDR3 DNA follows: TGTGCCAGTAGTTTTTCGGGGAACTTGGATCAGCCCCAGCATTTT. Residues: CASSFSGNLDQPQHF.

The genes are TRBV13 and TRBJ2-1, with 11 bases that match TRBD1. The CDR3 loop spans 18 amino acids. The V and J ends lost 5 bases and 7 bases, in that order; junction bases with no gene match: 16. Germline loops: CDR1 PRHDT, CDR2 FYEKMQ (reference sequence). This chain's CDR3 is CASSLQRTGGFATNEQFF. The CDR3 DNA sequence: TGTGCCAGCAGCCTCCAAAGGACAGGGGGCTTCGCTACGAATGAGCAGTTCTTC.

This clone was seen a single time. The gene calls are TRBV6-5 and TRBJ2-3; D is possibly TRBD2 (6 bases). V was trimmed by 0 bases and J by 6 bases, leaving 10 bases between them. The CDR3 extends over 14 amino acids. Germline V gene sequence: CDR1 MNHEY, CDR2 SVGAGI. CDR3 region: CASSYSSGSDTQYF. The CDR3 DNA is TGTGCCAGCAGTTACTCATCCGGGAGCGATACGCAGTATTTT.

V is TRBV7-9 and J is TRBJ1-2; 8 nucleotides line up with TRBD1. Germline CDR1 SEHNR, CDR2 FQNEAQ (reference sequence). V dropped 5 bases and J dropped 2; count of bases not matched to a gene: 13. The CDR3 runs 17 residues. CDR3 sequence reads: CASSRNTETGANYGYTF. In nucleotides, the CDR3 is TGTGCCAGCAGCCGGAATACAGAGACAGGGGCCAACTATGGCTACACCTTC.

The sample holds one count of this clone. The chain couples TRBV10-3 to TRBJ2-2; 8 bases match TRBD1. Germline lookup yields CDR1 ENHRY and CDR2 SYGVKD. V shed 7 bases, J shed 0 bases, and the junction held 16 bases outside the gene matches. The CDR3 has 19 amino acids. CDR3 sequence: CAIKRGQGAGSSNTGELFF. As DNA, the CDR3 is TGTGCCATCAAGAGGGGGCAGGGGGCAGGATCGTCGAACACCGGGGAGCTGTTTTTT.

The rearrangement joins TRBV11-2 to TRBJ2-5; D might be TRBD2 (5 bases). Germline V gene lookup returns CDR1 SGHAT and CDR2 FQNNGV. V was shortened by 4 bases and J by 7 bases, with 16 bases between the two germline ends. The length of the CDR3 is 14 residues. CDR3 DNA sequence: TGTGCCAGCAGCTCACTAGACAAGCTTGGGACCCAGTACTTC. It codes for CASSSLDKLGTQYF.

V and J are TRBV7-3 and TRBJ2-2, with 7 bases fitting TRBD1. The junction had 4 bases not matched to a gene; V was cut back by 6 bases and J by 0 bases. This CDR3 spans 15 amino acids. Germline V gives CDR1 SGHTA, CDR2 FQGTGA. The CDR3 is CASSTGTANTGELFF. The CDR3 DNA sequence: TGTGCCAGCAGTACCGGGACAGCGAACACCGGGGAGCTGTTTTTT.

The genes are TRBV9 and TRBJ1-2, with D possibly TRBD1 on 5 matching bases. The CDR3 is 15 amino acids. Germline values: CDR1 SGDLS, CDR2 YYNGEE. The V and J ends lost 0 bases and 6 bases respectively, with 15 bases between them. This CDR3 reads CASSVEWGRADGYTF. The CDR3 coding sequence is TGTGCCAGCAGCGTAGAGTGGGGCAGGGCGGATGGCTACACCTTC.

This clone was counted once. The V call is TRBV29-1, the J call TRBJ1-1; 11 bases fit TRBD1. The CDR3 sequence is 13 residues long. The germline gives CDR1 SQVTM, CDR2 ANQGSEA. Trimming cost V 7 bases and J 1 base; bases outside gene matches: 2. CDR3 nucleotide sequence: TGCAGCGGGGACAGGGGGGAGAACACTGAAGCTTTCTTT. Protein: CSGDRGENTEAFF.

This clone was seen a few times. J is TRBJ2-1 and V is TRBV9; unclear D gene. Looked up from germline, CDR1 is SGDLS and CDR2 is YYNGEE. This CDR3 spans 13 amino acids. Deletions cut 2 bases from V and 2 bases from J, with 5 bases between. The CDR3, as DNA: TGTGCCAGCAGCGTGGCCCCCTACAATGAGCAGTTCTTC. Translating it yields CASSVAPYNEQFF.

V and J are TRBV11-2 and TRBJ1-1; perhaps TRBD1 as D (6 bases). The V end was cut by 1 base, the J end by 8 bases, with 11 bases between. The CDR3 spans 13 residues. From germline, CDR1 is SGHAT and CDR2 FQNNGV. The DNA of the CDR3 is TGTGCCAGCAGCTTAGTCGGGGGGCAGGAAGCTTTCTTT. It is translated as CASSLVGGQEAFF.